These 25 T cell receptor beta chains came from one sample sequenced in a study of blood T cell repertoires in COVID-19. Here immunoSEQ multiplex PCR was the method, and the copy in TCRdb shows in-frame clones only, minus some. The sample holds around 200,000 clones, roughly 87% seen once. The specimen sequenced was PBMCs or T cells enriched from blood (not recorded which). The source of these receptors is a man aged 18 to 35 with acute COVID-19.

This clone was observed a single time. The rearrangement joins TRBV12-3 or TRBV12-4 to TRBJ1-2; maybe TRBD1 (5 bases). Between the trimmed V and J ends, which lost 6 bases and 4 bases, there was a span of 12 bases. The CDR3 contains 13 residues. In nucleotides, the CDR3 is TGTGCCAGCAGCCTCGACAGCTCCTATGGCTACACCTTC. It specifies CASSLDSSYGYTF.

The CDR3: CASSQSGDEQFF. CDR3 bases: TGCGCCAGCAGCCAATCGGGTGATGAGCAGTTCTTC. The V call is TRBV4-1, the J call TRBJ2-1; D uncertain. The length of the CDR3 is 12 residues. V was pared by 2 bases and J by 8 bases, with 7 bases between. The germline CDR1 and CDR2 sequences are MGHRA and YSYEKL.

As to this clone: Other DNA sequences in the sample encode the same CDR3. The chain couples TRBV18 to TRBJ2-1; 8 nucleotides line up with TRBD1. This CDR3 is 15 amino acids long. V gave up 3 bases and J gave up 4 bases; unmatched junction bases: 5. Germline V gives CDR1 KGHSH, CDR2 LQKENI. CDR3 sequence: CASSPGTGLYNEQFF. The CDR3 nucleotides are TGTGCCAGCTCACCCGGGACAGGCCTTTACAATGAGCAGTTCTTC.

The rearrangement joins TRBV7-8 to TRBJ2-7, with a weak D call TRBD2 (6 bases). V was clipped by 3 bases and J by 4 bases, with 19 bases between them. The CDR3 totals 16 residues. Germline V gene data show CDR1 as SGHVS and CDR2 as FQNEAQ. The CDR3 DNA reads as TGTGCCAGCAGCTTGGGGAGGCCAGGGACTTTTTACGAGCAGTACTTC. Amino acid sequence: CASSLGRPGTFYEQYF.

By frequency in the sample, this clone is medium-sized. This rearrangement joins TRBV11-2 to TRBJ2-2, with 15 bases fitting TRBD2. Germline CDR1 is SGHAT and CDR2 is FQNNGV. CDR3 length equals 16 residues. V was clipped by 5 bases and J by 7 bases; unmatched bases: 5. The CDR3: CASSRRTSGRVGELFF. The CDR3 bases are TGTGCCAGCAGCCGTCGGACTAGCGGGAGGGTCGGGGAGCTGTTTTTT.

The chain employs TRBV28 and TRBJ2-2; TRBD2 is a possible D gene (6 bases). Germline CDR1 and CDR2: MDHEN and SYDVKM. Trimming pared 5 bases from V and 3 bases from J, leaving 10 bases between. This CDR3 has 14 amino acids. CDR3 residues: CASSQGLYTGELFF. The DNA for the CDR3 is TGTGCCAGCAGTCAGGGACTTTACACCGGGGAGCTGTTTTTT. Supplemented by reference TRBV28 and TRBJ2-2, the full variable domain reads DVKVTQSSRYLVKRTGEKVFLECVQDMDHENMFWYRQDPGLGLRLIYFSYDVKMKEKGDIPEGYSVSREKKERFSLILESASTNQTSMYLCASSQGLYTGELFFGEGSRLTVL.

The V gene is TRBV30, the J gene TRBJ1-2; 9 bases line up with TRBD1. J was trimmed by 4 bases and V by 3 bases; bases with no gene match: 3. CDR1 is GTSNPN, CDR2 SVGIG, per germline (reference sequence). This CDR3 comprises 13 residues. CDR3 sequence (DNA): TGTGCCTGGAGGGCGACAGGGGGCTATGGCTACACCTTC. Translation gives CAWRATGGYGYTF.

V is TRBV10-2 and J is TRBJ2-2, with 8 bases identical to TRBD1. In germline, CDR1 is WSHSY, CDR2 SAAADI. With 6 bases clipped from V and 4 bases from J, the junction kept 13 bases outside the gene matches. This CDR3 spans 17 amino acids. The CDR3, as DNA: TGCGCCAGCAGCCTTGACAGGGGTAATCTGCGCACCGGGGAGCTGTTTTTT. Its translation: CASSLDRGNLRTGELFF.

The genes are TRBV27 and TRBJ2-7, with 10 bases aligning to TRBD1. V lost 5 bases and J lost 4; bases outside the gene matches: 8. The CDR3 consists of 15 residues. Germline lookup yields CDR1 MNHEY and CDR2 SMNVEV (reference sequence). The CDR3 region is CASSPGTGVVYEQYF. The CDR3, as DNA: TGTGCCAGCAGTCCTGGGACAGGGGTCGTGTACGAGCAGTACTTC.

The J gene is TRBJ1-2, the V gene TRBV29-1; no firm D call. Germline V gene lookup returns CDR1 SQVTM and CDR2 ANQGSEA. The CDR3 is 12 residues long. V was pared by 2 bases and J by 5 bases, with 9 bases between. DNA for the CDR3: TGCAGCGTTGAATTGCTCGGGTATGGCTACACCTTC. This sequence encodes CSVELLGYGYTF. The whole variable domain, filled in from reference TRBV29-1 and TRBJ1-2, reads SAVISQKPSRDICQRGTSLTIQCQVDSQVTMMFWYRQQPGQSLTLIATANQGSEATYESGFVIDKFPISRPNLTFSTLTVSNMSPEDSSIYLCSVELLGYGYTFGSGTRLTVV.

The chain is built from TRBV6-5 and TRBJ2-7, with D perhaps TRBD1 (5 bases). The ends were cut back, 6 bases at V and 2 bases at J, with 14 bases in the middle. The CDR3 is made up of 14 amino acids. Germline V gene sequence: CDR1 MNHEY, CDR2 SVGAGI. CDR3 DNA: TGTGCCAGCAGACAAGGACACCTACCCTACGAGCAGTACTTC. Protein sequence: CASRQGHLPYEQYF.

The chain has TRBV11-2 and TRBJ2-7; 7 nucleotides match TRBD2. V lost 6 bases to trimming and J lost 3 bases; unmatched junction nucleotides: 5. Germline CDR1 reads SGHAT; CDR2 reads FQNNGV. CDR3 length equals 13 residues. CDR3 amino acids: CASRGLRYYEQYF. CDR3 in DNA: TGTGCCAGCAGGGGACTACGGTACTACGAGCAGTACTTC.

The chain links TRBV28 to TRBJ1-4; tentatively, D is TRBD1 (6 bases). The CDR3 runs to 19 residues. With 6 bases removed from V and 8 bases from J, the gap between germline ends came to 31 bases. The germline CDR1 and CDR2 sequences are MDHEN and SYDVKM. The CDR3 DNA sequence: TGTGCCAGCAGCCATGCAGGGACATTGAGGTCCGGTCGGACCGAAAAACTGTTTTTT. This gives the protein CASSHAGTLRSGRTEKLFF.

The V call is TRBV28, the J call TRBJ1-1; 7 positions agree with TRBD1. In germline, CDR1 is MDHEN, CDR2 SYDVKM. The CDR3 runs to 12 residues. The V segment lost 4 bases and the J segment 11 bases; nucleotides outside the gene matches: 7. CDR3 bases: TGTGCCAGCAGTTCAGGACAGGCCGGGGCTTTCTTT. Its protein product is CASSSGQAGAFF. Drawing the rest from reference TRBV28 and TRBJ1-1, the complete variable domain is DVKVTQSSRYLVKRTGEKVFLECVQDMDHENMFWYRQDPGLGLRLIYFSYDVKMKEKGDIPEGYSVSREKKERFSLILESASTNQTSMYLCASSSGQAGAFFGQGTRLTVV.

This chain connects TRBV11-1 to TRBJ2-1; D is perhaps TRBD2 (5 bases). The CDR3 covers 15 residues. The V gene lost 5 bases and the J gene lost 5 bases, with 16 bases spanning the gap. From germline, CDR1 is SGHAT and CDR2 FQDESV (reference sequence). CDR3 nucleotides: TGTGCCAGCAGCACTATAGCGAGAGACCACAATGAGCAGTTCTTC. It is translated as CASSTIARDHNEQFF.

The rearrangement uses TRBV28 and TRBJ2-1; 7 nucleotides match TRBD2. V gave up 6 bases and J gave up 4 bases; unmatched junction bases: 12. Germline V lookup: CDR1 MDHEN, CDR2 SYDVKM. The CDR3 has 16 amino acids. The CDR3 here is CASSPGWLADYNEQFF. In DNA form, the CDR3 reads TGTGCCAGCAGCCCGGGGTGGCTAGCGGATTACAATGAGCAGTTCTTC.

Concerning this clone: The CDR3 ends on some other residue instead of the conserved phenylalanine or tryptophan, so this is likely a read error. Because the CDR3's place on the DNA is in doubt, the DNA is left out and the CDR3 is given as listed by TCRdb. The chain's CDR3 is CARVPASG. The chain links TRBV28 to TRBJ2-7; the D call in the table, TRBD2, was not verified against the DNA. The germline V gene has CDR1 MDHEN and CDR2 SYDVKM. The CDR3 adds up to 8 amino acids, both ends counted.

The V call is TRBV28, the J call TRBJ2-3, with 12 bases that match TRBD2. Germline V CDR1 and CDR2: MDHEN, SYDVKM. The V gene end was trimmed by 5 bases and the J gene end by 5 bases; junction bases not matched to a gene: 5. The CDR3 sequence is 15 residues long. The CDR3 DNA reads TGTGCCAGCAGTGCGACTAGCGGGAGTCAAGATACGCAGTATTTT. It encodes CASSATSGSQDTQYF.

V usage is TRBV4-1 and J usage is TRBJ2-7; D perhaps matches TRBD2 (5 bases). Trimming stripped 4 bases from V and 6 bases from J, with 10 bases between. CDR1 and CDR2 (germline): MGHRA, YSYEKL. The CDR3 is 12 amino acids. CDR3 sequence reads: CASSLHAGEQYF. DNA of the CDR3: TGCGCCAGCAGCCTCCATGCGGGCGAGCAGTACTTC.

The V and J genes are TRBV4-1 and TRBJ1-3; 7 bases fit TRBD1. After removal of 3 bases from V and 2 bases from J, the junction contained 10 bases not matched to a gene. The CDR3 is 17 residues long. Germline CDR1 and CDR2: MGHRA and YSYEKL. Here the CDR3 reads CASSQISWTGTGNTIYF. CDR3 nucleotide sequence: TGCGCCAGCAGCCAGATATCTTGGACAGGAACTGGAAACACCATATATTTT.

The V and J genes are TRBV19 and TRBJ1-6; no clear D. The CDR3 contains 11 residues. Looked up from germline, CDR1 is LNHDA and CDR2 is SQIVND (reference sequence). For the CDR3, the DNA is TGTGCGACCGGGAATAATTCACCCCTCCACTTT. This translates into CATGNNSPLHF.

The rearrangement uses TRBV4-1 and TRBJ1-3; a possible D gene is TRBD1 (6 bases). Germline-derived CDR1 and CDR2 are MGHRA and YSYEKL. The ends were cut back, 1 base at V and 3 bases at J, with 10 bases in the middle. The CDR3 is 15 residues long. CDR3 region: CASSQAGAVGNTIYF. The CDR3 nucleotides are TGCGCCAGCAGCCAAGCAGGGGCGGTTGGAAACACCATATATTTT.

The gene calls are TRBV11-3 and TRBJ1-1, with no clear D. V was shortened by 3 bases and J by 1 base, with 6 bases between the two germline ends. The V gene's germline CDR1 is SGHNT and CDR2 YENEEA. The CDR3 loop spans 13 amino acids. The CDR3 sequence is CASSLGENTEAFF. Here the CDR3 DNA reads TGTGCCAGCAGCTTGGGCGAGAACACTGAAGCTTTCTTT.

V gene TRBV28 combines with J gene TRBJ2-7, with 10 bases aligning to TRBD1. Germline CDR1 reads MDHEN; CDR2 reads SYDVKM. The CDR3 has 17 residues. V lost 5 bases and J lost 4; bases outside the gene matches: 14. The CDR3 protein is CASSQGQGKPGLYEQYF. DNA for the CDR3: TGTGCCAGCAGTCAGGGACAGGGGAAACCGGGCCTTTACGAGCAGTACTTC.

V is TRBV6-5 and J is TRBJ2-1, with D possibly TRBD1 on 6 matching bases. V was pared by 4 bases and J by 10 bases, with 11 bases between. This CDR3 comprises 12 residues. Germline V gene lookup returns CDR1 MNHEY and CDR2 SVGAGI. The CDR3 spells CASSLGAGEQFF. Written as DNA, the CDR3 is TGTGCCAGCAGTTTGGGGGCAGGCGAGCAGTTCTTC.